This TCR beta chain was observed in a study of cytomegalovirus exposure and HLA in healthy donors. With 60 Vbeta and 13 Jbeta primers, the PCR was carried out. TCRdb's copy holds only in-frame clones and misses some; the assay was immunoSEQ multiplex PCR. The sample records 100,000 to 150,000 clones, 80% being singletons. Study conclusions and caveats: Researchers reportedly found TCR beta sequences accurately predicted most subjects' HLA-A and HLA-B alleles. Presence/absence analyses assumed roughly uniform sequencing depth across donors, which may not hold. Some V segments, TRBV6-2 and TRBV6-3 among them, were indistinguishable and were therefore excluded.

A word on this clone: Its antigen is as yet unknown.

Germline CDR1 reads ENHRY; CDR2 reads SYGVKD. There are 12 residues in the CDR3. Trimming took 4 bases from V and 7 from J, leaving 11 bases between them. The receptor was derived from a man in his forties in good health and CMV-seronegative. The rearrangement uses TRBV10-3 and TRBJ2-7, with D maybe TRBD1 (7 bases). Sample: PBMCs. CDR3 coding DNA: TGTGCCATCAGTGTGCCAGGGGGGGAGCAGTACTTC. This translates into CAISVPGGEQYF.